This T cell receptor (beta chain) was profiled in a study of blood T cell repertoires in COVID-19. Study context: Sources were T cells, B-cell-depleted T cells, or PBMCs; the material itself was cDNA or gDNA.

The table came from immunoSEQ multiplex PCR; TCRdb's copy has only in-frame clones and leaves some out. Seen here are about 220,000 clones, roughly 87% observed once, and the top ten hold 1.9%. The sample taken for sequencing was peripheral blood. The TCR comes from a man aged 35 to 55 with active or convalescent COVID-19.

In nucleotides, the CDR3 is TGTGCCAGCACCCCAGGGGGCCCATTATACGAGCAGTACTTC. It translates to CASTPGGPLYEQYF. V usage is TRBV5-8 and J usage is TRBJ2-7; TRBD1 aligns across 8 bases. Germline trimming cut 6 bases from V and 4 bases from J; bases unmatched to any gene: 9. Germline assignment: CDR1 SGHTS and CDR2 YDEGEE. This CDR3 is 14 amino acids long.